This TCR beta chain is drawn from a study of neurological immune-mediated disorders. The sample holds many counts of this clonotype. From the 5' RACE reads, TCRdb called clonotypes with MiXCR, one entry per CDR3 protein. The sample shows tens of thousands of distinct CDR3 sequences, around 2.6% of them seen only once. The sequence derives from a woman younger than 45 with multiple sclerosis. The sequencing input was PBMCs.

CDR3 DNA: TGTGCCAGCAGTTTTACAGGCGGATCCTACGAGCAGTACTTC. Its translation: CASSFTGGSYEQYF. This chain connects TRBV28 to TRBJ2-7, with D maybe TRBD1 (5 bases). The CDR3 has 14 residues. Germline values: CDR1 MDHEN, CDR2 SYDVKM. The ends were cut back, 3 bases at V and 1 base at J, with 10 bases in the middle.